The TCR beta chain described here comes from a study of T-cell reconstitution after alpha-beta-depleted transplantation in children. General study points: By about two months after transplant, alpha-beta T cells reportedly arose from several hundred graft clones that had expanded. Surviving recipient T cells and thymic progenitors produced the high day-60 TCRbeta diversity seen in some patients. At the one-year point after transplant, T-cell counts and TCRbeta diversity were found to come mostly from T cells that had been newly produced.

Unique molecular identifiers featured in how the TCRbeta library was prepared. TCRdb reanalysed the PCR reads using MiXCR and keeps one entry per CDR3 protein. The table lists 200,000 or so distinct CDR3 sequences, around 7.7% of them singletons. This CDR3 contains 13 residues. The ends lost 6 bases at V and 4 bases at J; junction bases unmatched: 5. Germline lookup yields CDR1 DFQATT and CDR2 SNEGSKA (reference sequence). This clonotype was seen at least ten times. Its antigen is undetermined. This sequence joins TRBV20-1 and TRBJ2-1; 8 bases are shared with TRBD2. This clonotype originated in a male patient between 2 and 15 years old who had a stem cell transplant for acute myeloid leukemia, so the T cells may come from the graft donor. Here the sequenced sample was PBMCs, mostly from graft donor cells, taken 360 days after TCRalphabeta/CD19-depleted stem cell transplant. CDR3 nucleotides: TGCAGTGCCGCGGGGGGCCTATACAATGAGCAGTTCTTC. This encodes CSAAGGLYNEQFF.